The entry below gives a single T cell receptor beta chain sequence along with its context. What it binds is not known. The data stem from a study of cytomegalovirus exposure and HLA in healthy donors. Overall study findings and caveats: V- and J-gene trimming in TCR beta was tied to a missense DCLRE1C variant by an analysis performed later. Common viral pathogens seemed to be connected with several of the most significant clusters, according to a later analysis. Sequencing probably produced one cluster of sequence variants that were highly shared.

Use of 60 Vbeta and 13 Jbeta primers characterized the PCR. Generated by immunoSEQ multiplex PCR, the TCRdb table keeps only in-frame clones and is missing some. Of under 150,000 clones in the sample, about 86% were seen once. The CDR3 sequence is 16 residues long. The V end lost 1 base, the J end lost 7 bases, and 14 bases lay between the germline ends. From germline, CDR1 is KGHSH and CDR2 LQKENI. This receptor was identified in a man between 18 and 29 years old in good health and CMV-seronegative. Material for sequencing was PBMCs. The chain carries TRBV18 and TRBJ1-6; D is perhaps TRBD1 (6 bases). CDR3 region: CASSPRTGTTNSPLHF. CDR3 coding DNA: TGTGCCAGCTCACCACGTACCGGGACAACAAATTCACCCCTCCACTTT.